These 22 T cell receptor beta chains came from one sample sequenced in a study of T-cell reconstitution after alpha-beta-depleted transplantation in children. Preparation of the TCRbeta library used unique molecular identifiers. TCRdb reanalysed the PCR reads using MiXCR and keeps one entry per CDR3 protein. Among roughly 200,000 distinct CDR3 sequences listed, about 14% were seen once. This specimen consisted of PBMCs from the stem cell graft donor, obtained from the stem cell graft. All receptors come from a human donor who donated a stem cell graft to a child with acute lymphoblastic leukemia.

This rearrangement joins TRBV10-3 to TRBJ2-7; 7 nucleotides line up with TRBD2. The V and J ends lost 10 bases and 7 bases, in that order; junction bases with no gene match: 10. The CDR3 contains 12 residues. Germline-derived CDR1 and CDR2 are ENHRY and SYGVKD. The CDR3 reads CATASGPGEQYF. Here the CDR3 DNA reads TGTGCCACCGCTAGCGGCCCCGGGGAGCAGTACTTC.

This clonotype appeared a few times. This chain links TRBV29-1 with TRBJ2-1; no definite D call. Germline V CDR1 and CDR2: SQVTM, ANQGSEA. The CDR3 contains 13 residues. V was clipped by 6 bases and J by 0 bases, with 9 bases between them. The CDR3 spells CSVRGGSYNEQFF. CDR3 nucleotides: TGCAGCGTCAGAGGTGGCTCCTACAATGAGCAGTTCTTC.

This clonotype has a count of ten or more. V is TRBV11-2 and J is TRBJ1-6, with D perhaps matching TRBD1 (5 bases). The CDR3 is 16 amino acids. V was shortened by 2 bases and J by 3 bases, with 11 bases between the two germline ends. Germline CDR1 reads SGHAT; CDR2 reads FQNNGV. CDR3 residues: CASSLRGDSYNSPLHF. For the CDR3, the DNA is TGTGCCAGCAGCTTAAGAGGGGATAGCTATAATTCACCCCTCCACTTT.

The rearrangement links TRBV7-8 to TRBJ1-5; D is ambiguous. V lost 1 base and J 6 bases, leaving 10 bases between the germline ends. The CDR3 loop spans 14 amino acids. The V gene's germline CDR1 is SGHVS and CDR2 FQNEAQ. CDR3 coding DNA: TGTGCCAGCAGCTTAGTTGAGATCCGTCAGCCCCAGCATTTT. Protein product: CASSLVEIRQPQHF.

The table lists this clonotype with a few counts. The rearrangement joins TRBV28 to TRBJ1-2; the match to TRBD1 covers 8 bases. With V trimmed by 3 bases and J by 8 bases, 8 bases remained unmatched. The V gene's germline CDR1 is MDHEN and CDR2 SYDVKM. This CDR3 has 14 residues. CDR3 in DNA: TGTGCCAGCAGTTTCGGACAGGGCTATAGGGGCTACACCTTC. Its protein is CASSFGQGYRGYTF.

This clonotype was seen repeatedly, ten times or more. The rearrangement uses TRBV12-3 or TRBV12-4 and TRBJ2-2; D is uncertain. This CDR3 is 14 amino acids long. Trimming cost V 5 bases and J 1 base, with 8 bases left between them. The CDR3 region is CASSLRQNTGELFF. In DNA form, the CDR3 reads TGTGCCAGCAGTCTTCGACAGAACACCGGGGAGCTGTTTTTT.

CDR3 coding DNA: TGTGCCAGCAGTCCCGCTGCGCGGGTCAACACCGGGGAGCTGTTTTTT. This sequence encodes CASSPAARVNTGELFF. V gene TRBV5-6 combines with J gene TRBJ2-2; a possible D gene is TRBD2 (5 bases). CDR1 SGHDT and CDR2 YYEEEE come from the germline V gene. CDR3 length: 16 amino acids. V dropped 5 bases and J dropped 2 bases, with 16 bases sitting between them.

This clonotype was seen many times. The V and J genes are TRBV5-1 and TRBJ2-6; D unclear. V was clipped by 4 bases and J by 1 base, with 9 bases between them. CDR1 is SGHRS and CDR2 is YFSETQ in the germline V gene. CDR3 length: 15 amino acids. As DNA, the CDR3 is TGCGCCAGCAGCAAGTTTACTTCTGGGGCCAACGTCCTGACTTTC. This translates into CASSKFTSGANVLTF.

This clonotype has ten or more counts. The chain couples TRBV20-1 to TRBJ2-1; 8 bases agree with TRBD2. The length of the CDR3 is 15 residues. V gave up 4 bases and J gave up 4 bases; unmatched junction bases: 9. In germline, CDR1 is DFQATT, CDR2 SNEGSKA (reference sequence). CDR3 amino acids: CSATGFTSGYNEQFF. CDR3 bases: TGCAGTGCTACAGGGTTCACTAGCGGTTACAATGAGCAGTTCTTC.

This chain joins TRBV15 and TRBJ2-3; 9 bases match TRBD1. The CDR3 is made up of 14 amino acids. The V gene's germline CDR1 is LNHNV and CDR2 YYDKDF (reference sequence). With 8 bases clipped from V and 1 base from J, the junction kept 4 bases outside the gene matches. Here the CDR3 DNA reads TGTGCCACCCGGGGACAGGGCGGCACAGATACGCAGTATTTT. Protein: CATRGQGGTDTQYF. Filled out from reference TRBV15 and TRBJ2-3, the complete variable domain reads DAMVIQNPRYQVTQFGKPVTLSCSQTLNHNVMYWYQQKSSQAPKLLFHYYDKDFNNEADTPDNFQSRRPNTSFCFLDIRSPGLGDTAMYLCATRGQGGTDTQYFGPGTRLTVL.

The chain combines TRBV4-2 with TRBJ2-7, with 11 bases matching TRBD2. The CDR3 loop spans 15 amino acids. Germline CDR1 reads LGHNA; CDR2 reads YNFKEQ. V was clipped by 3 bases and J by 0 bases; unmatched bases: 1. The CDR3 bases are TGTGCCAGCAGCCACGGGACTAGCGGCTCCTACGAGCAGTACTTC. Translating it yields CASSHGTSGSYEQYF.

Worth noting for this clonotype: One base away lies a much larger clone, so this may be a sequencing read error. V gene TRBV11-1 combines with J gene TRBJ2-1, with no clear D. Per germline, CDR1 SGHAT and CDR2 FQDESV (reference sequence). The germline V and J ends were trimmed by 6 bases and 9 bases, with 9 bases remaining between them. This CDR3 has 11 amino acids. The CDR3 is CASSYHSEQFF. The CDR3 coding sequence is TGTGCCAGCAGTTATCACAGTGAGCAGTTCTTC.

This clonotype has a count of ten or more. V and J are TRBV30 and TRBJ1-4; possibly TRBD1 for D (5 bases). CDR3 size: 15 residues. Looked up from germline, CDR1 is GTSNPN and CDR2 is SVGIG (reference sequence). V lost 2 bases, J lost 4 bases, and 14 bases lay in between. The CDR3 bases are TGTGCCTGGAGTCGAGGGGCCGCTGGTAATGAAAAACTGTTTTTT. Amino acid sequence: CAWSRGAAGNEKLFF. The full variable domain, its missing parts supplied by reference TRBV30 and TRBJ1-4, is SQTIHQWPATLVQPVGSPLSLECTVEGTSNPNLYWYRQAAGRGLQLLFYSVGIGQISSEVPQNLSASRPQDRQFILSSKKLLLSDSGFYLCAWSRGAAGNEKLFFGSGTQLSVL.

This clonotype has a count of ten or more. The chain has TRBV27 and TRBJ1-1; D gene unclear. CDR1 and CDR2 (germline): MNHEY, SMNVEV (reference sequence). V gave up 4 bases and J gave up 3 bases, with 9 bases separating them. The CDR3 extends over 13 amino acids. The DNA for the CDR3 is TGTGCCAGCAGTTACACCCGGGACACTGAAGCTTTCTTT. Protein: CASSYTRDTEAFF.

This clonotype was counted many times. The chain is built from TRBV29-1 and TRBJ2-5; no definite D call. Germline assignment: CDR1 SQVTM and CDR2 ANQGSEA. The CDR3 runs 14 residues. The V end lost 6 bases, the J end lost 5 bases, and 19 bases lay between the germline ends. In DNA, the CDR3 is TGCAGCGTCCGACTCGGTTTGCCCGGGGAGACCCAGTACTTC. Translating it yields CSVRLGLPGETQYF.

This clonotype was seen repeatedly, ten times or more. The CDR3 DNA follows: TGCGCCAGCAGTGCCCCGGGGCAAGAGACCCAGTACTTC. Translation gives CASSAPGQETQYF. This chain links TRBV10-2 with TRBJ2-5, with D tentatively TRBD2 (5 bases). The V end was cut by 4 bases, the J end by 2 bases, with 8 bases between. Germline CDR1 WSHSY, CDR2 SAAADI. There are 13 residues in the CDR3.

The chain carries TRBV21-1 and TRBJ1-1. TRBV21-1 is a listed pseudogene. The CDR3 loop spans 14 amino acids. The CDR3 coding sequence is TGTGCCAGAACCGGAAATGGCAGGCTAAGAAAAGCTTTCTTT. It encodes CARTGNGRLRKAFF.

Concerning this clonotype: At one end, the junction sequence differs from germline, possibly due to a read error. CDR3 sequence: CASSLVFGSTDTQYF. In DNA form, the CDR3 reads TGTGCTAGCAGCTTAGTATTCGGAAGCACAGATACGCAGTATTTT. The gene calls are TRBV7-7 and TRBJ2-3, with D unresolved. Germline CDR1 is SSHAT and CDR2 is FNYEAQ (reference sequence). This CDR3 comprises 15 residues.

This clonotype was seen more than once but under ten times. This chain connects TRBV29-1 to TRBJ2-7; D is possibly TRBD1 (6 bases). The CDR3 totals 14 residues. The V and J ends lost 3 bases and 4 bases respectively, with 16 bases between them. The germline gives CDR1 SQVTM, CDR2 ANQGSEA. The CDR3, as DNA: TGCAGCGTTGAGGGGGCCAGCCCACTTTACGAGCAGTACTTC. This gives the protein CSVEGASPLYEQYF.

This clonotype was found many times. The CDR3 region has the DNA TGCAGTGCTAGAGATCCCCTAGCGGGGGTGTACAATGAGCAGTTCTTC. Translating it yields CSARDPLAGVYNEQFF. The chain is built from TRBV20-1 and TRBJ2-1; TRBD2 agrees at 10 bases. Germline CDR1 and CDR2: DFQATT and SNEGSKA (reference sequence). The length of the CDR3 is 16 residues. Unmatched junction bases numbered 6, after V lost 0 bases and J lost 4 bases.

In this sample, this clonotype turned up a few times. The chain has TRBV24-1 and TRBJ2-1; 9 bases line up with TRBD2. This CDR3 is built from 17 residues. Germline CDR1 reads KGHDR; CDR2 reads SFDVKD. The J segment lost 8 bases and the V segment lost 4 bases, leaving 14 bases of the junction unmatched. CDR3: CATSDPSGGSGSDEQFF. The CDR3 DNA reads as TGTGCCACCAGTGACCCCAGCGGAGGTAGCGGGAGTGATGAGCAGTTCTTC.

The sample holds many counts of this clonotype. The chain is built from TRBV28 and TRBJ2-1, with 8 bases lining up with TRBD2. The CDR3 runs 16 residues. V lost 8 bases, J lost 8 bases, and 17 bases stayed unmatched. Germline CDR1 reads MDHEN; CDR2 reads SYDVKM. The CDR3 spells CASHTPRSGSDHEQFF. CDR3 coding DNA: TGTGCCAGCCACACCCCGAGAAGCGGGAGTGACCATGAGCAGTTCTTC.